What follows are 25 T cell receptor beta chains derived from one specimen sequenced in a study of blood T cell repertoires in COVID-19. The data were produced by immunoSEQ multiplex PCR, yet TCRdb's version contains in-frame clones alone and is incomplete. The sample has 100,000 to 150,000 clones, 70% to 90% seen once. Sample: peripheral blood. The origin of the receptors is a woman aged 55 to 70 with acute or convalescent COVID-19.

The V call is TRBV28, the J call TRBJ1-2, with TRBD1 identical over 12 bases. Trimming cost V 3 bases and J 4 bases; bases outside gene matches: 12. This CDR3 is 18 amino acids long. Germline V gene data show CDR1 as MDHEN and CDR2 as SYDVKM. CDR3 DNA sequence: TGTGCCAGCAGTTTCCTCCCTGGGACAGGGGGCGCGAGCTATGGCTACACCTTC. Its protein is CASSFLPGTGGASYGYTF.

The chain uses TRBV28 and TRBJ2-3; 12 bases fit TRBD2. The CDR3 has 15 amino acids. Germline V lookup: CDR1 MDHEN, CDR2 SYDVKM. With V trimmed by 7 bases and J by 8 bases, 10 bases remained unmatched. The CDR3 region is CASTTGLAGSVTQYF. DNA of the CDR3: TGTGCCAGCACTACGGGACTAGCGGGCTCGGTTACGCAGTATTTT. The full variable domain, with the rest looked up from reference TRBV28 and TRBJ2-3, is DVKVTQSSRYLVKRTGEKVFLECVQDMDHENMFWYRQDPGLGLRLIYFSYDVKMKEKGDIPEGYSVSREKKERFSLILESASTNQTSMYLCASTTGLAGSVTQYFGPGTRLTVL.

The chain joins TRBV7-9 to TRBJ2-7; the D gene is possibly TRBD2 (6 bases). Trimming left V 3 bases short and J 7 bases short, with 16 bases between. CDR3 length: 14 residues. Per the germline V gene, CDR1 is SEHNR and CDR2 is FQNEAQ (reference sequence). CDR3 bases: TGTGCCAGCAGCTTTTCGGGACTCCGTGGAGAGCAGTACTTC. This encodes CASSFSGLRGEQYF. Full variable domain (outside the CDR3, taken from reference TRBV7-9 and TRBJ2-7): DTGVSQNPRHKITKRGQNVTFRCDPISEHNRLYWYRQTLGQGPEFLTYFQNEAQLEKSRLLSDRFSAERPKGSFSTLEIQRTEQGDSAMYLCASSFSGLRGEQYFGPGTRLTVT.

The chain employs TRBV15 and TRBJ2-1; 13 nucleotides match TRBD2. Losses at the gene ends were 3 bases for V and 8 bases for J; bases not matched to a gene: 10. The CDR3 contains 17 residues. The V gene's germline CDR1 is LNHNV and CDR2 YYDKDF (reference sequence). Written as DNA, the CDR3 is TGTGCCACCAGCAGCAAGGCGGGACTAGCGGGAAATGATGAGCAGTTCTTC. This translates into CATSSKAGLAGNDEQFF.

In DNA form, the CDR3 reads TGTGCCAGCAGCTCCCCCCCCAGGGCCGGGAACACTGAAGCTTTCTTT. This encodes CASSSPPRAGNTEAFF. The V call is TRBV7-9, the J call TRBJ1-1; D is perhaps TRBD1 (5 bases). CDR1 and CDR2 from the germline V gene are SEHNR and FQNEAQ (reference sequence). The CDR3 runs to 16 residues. The V gene lost 4 bases and the J gene lost 1 base, with 16 bases spanning the gap.

This clone was detected once. The gene calls are TRBV18 and TRBJ2-1, with 7 bases lining up with TRBD2. The CDR3 totals 11 residues. Trimming cost V 2 bases and J 13 bases; bases outside gene matches: 2. Germline-derived CDR1 and CDR2 are KGHSH and LQKENI. CDR3 nucleotides: TGTGCCAGCTCACCAAGAGCGGGACAGTTCTTC. It is translated as CASSPRAGQFF.

The CDR3 region is CASSDWQGSYNSPLHF. In DNA, the CDR3 is TGTGCCAGCAGTGACTGGCAGGGCTCCTATAATTCACCCCTCCACTTT. V is TRBV2 and J is TRBJ1-6; tentative D call: TRBD1 (5 bases). V lost 3 bases, J lost 0 bases, and 9 bases lay in between. The V gene's germline CDR1 is SNHLY and CDR2 FYNNEI. The CDR3 covers 16 residues.

This clone was seen only once. This chain joins TRBV7-3 and TRBJ1-2, with TRBD1 matching 7 bases. CDR1 and CDR2 from the germline V gene are SGHTA and FQGTGA. The CDR3 is made up of 13 amino acids. The J segment lost 5 bases and the V segment lost 5 bases, leaving 5 bases of the junction unmatched. CDR3 residues: CASSLGTEYGYTF. The CDR3 region has the DNA TGTGCCAGCAGCCTCGGGACAGAATATGGCTACACCTTC.

The J gene is TRBJ1-1, the V gene TRBV11-3; possible D gene TRBD1, 6 bases. The CDR3 length is 16 residues. The V and J ends lost 0 bases and 1 base respectively, with 12 bases between them. The germline CDR1 and CDR2 sequences are SGHNT and YENEEA. In nucleotides, the CDR3 is TGTGCCAGCAGCTTAGAGATCGTGACAGGGAACACTGAAGCTTTCTTT. Protein product: CASSLEIVTGNTEAFF.

This chain uses TRBV3-1 (or the pseudogene TRBV3-2) with TRBJ2-7; D is ambiguous. The V end was cut by 3 bases, the J end by 1 base, with 4 bases between. CDR3 size: 12 residues. The germline V gene encodes CDR1 LGHDT and CDR2 YNNKEL (reference sequence). CDR3 nucleotides: TGTGCCAGCAGCCACAGGTCCTACGAGCAGTACTTC. Translated: CASSHRSYEQYF.

The J gene is TRBJ1-5, the V gene TRBV12-1. TRBV12-1 is reported as a pseudogene. The CDR3 totals 21 residues. The CDR3 reads CASSSPGGSHPSLCSNQPQHF. The CDR3 coding sequence is TGTGCCAGCAGCTCCCCCGGGGGGTCTCATCCCTCACTGTGTAGCAATCAGCCCCAGCATTTT.

The chain uses TRBV19 and TRBJ2-4; 9 bases line up with TRBD2. Per germline, CDR1 LNHDA and CDR2 SQIVND (reference sequence). The ends lost 5 bases at V and 5 bases at J; junction bases unmatched: 7. The CDR3 is 15 residues long. The CDR3 reads CASSLSGRRENIQYF. The CDR3 nucleotides are TGTGCCAGTAGTCTTAGCGGGAGACGGGAAAACATTCAGTACTTC. Using reference TRBV19 and TRBJ2-4 for the parts outside the CDR3, the full variable domain is DGGITQSPKYLFRKEGQNVTLSCEQNLNHDAMYWYRQDPGQGLRLIYYSQIVNDFQKGDIAEGYSVSREKKESFPLTVTSAQKNPTAFYLCASSLSGRRENIQYFGAGTRLSVL.

The count of this clone is one. The chain couples TRBV3-1 (or the pseudogene TRBV3-2) to TRBJ2-1; 11 bases agree with TRBD2. The V and J ends lost 2 bases and 5 bases, in that order; junction bases with no gene match: 11. CDR1 is LGHDT, CDR2 YNNKEL, per germline (reference sequence). The CDR3 is 18 amino acids. In DNA form, the CDR3 reads TGTGCCAGCAGCCAAAGTGGACTAGCGGGCGGGAGAAACAATGAGCAGTTCTTC. Residues: CASSQSGLAGGRNNEQFF.

This clone occurred a few times. The V call is TRBV28, the J call TRBJ1-1; 9 bases map to TRBD1. The germline gives CDR1 MDHEN, CDR2 SYDVKM. J gave up 2 bases and V 4 bases, and 8 bases lay outside the gene matches. The CDR3 sequence is 16 residues long. CDR3 nucleotide sequence: TGTGCCAGCAGTTCCCCGACAGGGGGTTTTAACACTGAAGCTTTCTTT. The encoded protein is CASSSPTGGFNTEAFF.

CDR3 nucleotide sequence: TGTGCCAGCTCGCTGGGTTTCTCGACAGGGAACTATGGCTACACCTTC. It translates to CASSLGFSTGNYGYTF. The chain couples TRBV18 to TRBJ1-2; 7 positions match TRBD1. The V and J ends lost 6 bases and 2 bases, in that order; junction bases with no gene match: 12. Germline CDR1 KGHSH, CDR2 LQKENI. CDR3 size: 16 residues.

This CDR3 reads CASSSGASGNSYEQYF. DNA of the CDR3: TGCGCCAGCAGCTCAGGGGCTAGCGGGAACTCCTACGAGCAGTACTTC. J is TRBJ2-7 and V is TRBV5-1; 9 bases map to TRBD2. The CDR3 runs to 16 residues. Germline CDR1 is SGHRS and CDR2 is YFSETQ. J lost 0 bases, V lost 3 bases, and 7 bases had no gene match.

In its sample, this clone was seen once. The chain uses TRBV12-3 or TRBV12-4 and TRBJ1-4; D unclear. There are 13 residues in the CDR3. Between the trimmed V and J ends, which lost 6 bases and 8 bases, there was a span of 13 bases. The CDR3 region has the DNA TGTGCCAGCAGACCCGATACAGAAGAAAAACTGTTTTTT. Translating gives CASRPDTEEKLFF.

The chain employs TRBV5-1 and TRBJ1-2, with no clear D. V was trimmed by 5 bases and J by 1 base, leaving 12 bases between them. The germline V gene has CDR1 SGHRS and CDR2 YFSETQ. The CDR3 consists of 14 residues. CDR3 sequence: CASSTGGINYGYTF. In DNA form, the CDR3 reads TGCGCCAGCAGTACGGGTGGAATTAACTATGGCTACACCTTC.

Only a few counts were recorded for this clone. The chain couples TRBV5-5 to TRBJ1-5, with D perhaps matching TRBD1 (6 bases). Germline assignment: CDR1 SGHKS and CDR2 YYEKEE (reference sequence). Between the trimmed V and J ends, which lost 4 bases and 2 bases, there was a span of 13 bases. The CDR3 loop spans 15 amino acids. As DNA, the CDR3 is TGTGCCAGCAGCCCTAGGACAGTCGGCAATCAGCCCCAGCATTTT. It specifies CASSPRTVGNQPQHF.

The gene calls are TRBV6-2 or TRBV6-3 and TRBJ2-1; 10 nucleotides align to TRBD2. The CDR3 is 21 amino acids. CDR1 is MNHEY, CDR2 SVGEGT, per germline. V was pared by 0 bases and J by 4 bases, with 18 bases of the junction left unmatched. The CDR3 nucleotides read TGTGCCAGCAGTTACTCTCCAACGGCGGCTAGCGGGAGTTCGGCGTACAATGAGCAGTTCTTC. The encoded protein is CASSYSPTAASGSSAYNEQFF.

In its sample, this clone was seen once. The chain combines TRBV6-5 with TRBJ1-1; the match to TRBD1 covers 9 bases. With 8 bases clipped from V and 3 bases from J, the junction kept 10 bases outside the gene matches. CDR1 MNHEY and CDR2 SVGAGI come from the germline V gene. The CDR3 spans 15 residues. The CDR3 protein is CASVSTGGADTEAFF. The CDR3 DNA sequence: TGTGCCAGCGTTAGCACAGGGGGCGCTGACACTGAAGCTTTCTTT.

This clone has just one count. The chain is built from TRBV5-1 and TRBJ1-2; D is unresolved. Per germline, CDR1 SGHRS and CDR2 YFSETQ. The CDR3 runs to 14 residues. Between the trimmed V and J ends, which lost 3 bases and 0 bases, there was a span of 9 bases. The CDR3 here is CASSWESANYGYTF. The CDR3 DNA is TGCGCCAGCAGCTGGGAGTCGGCTAACTATGGCTACACCTTC.

The table lists this clone with a count of one. The chain is built from TRBV7-9 and TRBJ2-7; the match to TRBD2 covers 9 bases. Germline V gene lookup returns CDR1 SEHNR and CDR2 FQNEAQ (reference sequence). This CDR3 comprises 17 residues. V gave up 6 bases and J gave up 6 bases; unmatched junction bases: 18. The CDR3 coding sequence is TGTGCCAGCAGTCTCTCCCCCGGGCTAGCGGGACTTAGCGAGCAGTACTTC. Translation gives CASSLSPGLAGLSEQYF.

This chain joins TRBV2 and TRBJ2-3; possible D gene TRBD2, 6 bases. CDR3 length: 14 residues. V lost 7 bases to trimming and J lost 0 bases, with 11 bases between them. In germline, CDR1 is SNHLY, CDR2 FYNNEI. This CDR3 reads CASIGRASTDTQYF. CDR3 nucleotides: TGTGCCAGCATCGGGAGAGCTAGCACAGATACGCAGTATTTT.

The CDR3 here is CATSRDINEQFF. CDR3 nucleotide sequence: TGTGCCACCAGCAGAGATATTAATGAGCAGTTCTTC. The chain links TRBV15 to TRBJ2-1; D is ambiguous. This CDR3 is 12 amino acids long. V lost 0 bases and J lost 7, with 4 bases in between. The germline gives CDR1 LNHNV, CDR2 YYDKDF (reference sequence).